One and the same sample provided the 21 T cell receptor beta chains below, sequenced in a study of T-cell memory formation after mild COVID-19. TCRdb itself ran the 5' RACE reads through MiXCR, one entry per CDR3 protein. The sample yields a few hundred thousand distinct CDR3 sequences, more than 15% seen once. Sequenced: PBMCs or a T cell subset sorted from them (not recorded which). The source of these receptors is a man younger than 35 who had mild COVID-19 (a few samples of this study predate the infection). Cell type and time point are not known.

J is TRBJ2-5 and V is TRBV20-1; 13 nucleotides agree with TRBD2. J was trimmed by 1 base and V by 3 bases; bases with no gene match: 11. Germline CDR1 DFQATT, CDR2 SNEGSKA (reference sequence). The CDR3 runs 18 residues. Here the CDR3 reads CSARPRQLAGGLQETQYF. The CDR3 DNA follows: TGCAGTGCTAGGCCCCGCCAACTAGCGGGGGGGCTCCAAGAGACCCAGTACTTC.

This clonotype was picked up a small number of times. The chain recombines TRBV19 with TRBJ2-7; TRBD1 or TRBD2 may be the D gene (5 bases each). V lost 5 bases and J 0 bases, leaving 20 bases between the germline ends. The CDR3 covers 17 residues. Germline-derived CDR1 and CDR2 are LNHDA and SQIVND (reference sequence). The DNA of the CDR3 is TGTGCCAGTAGTGCTTCGTCCGGGGTAGACAGCTCCTACGAGCAGTACTTC. Its protein product is CASSASSGVDSSYEQYF.

A few counts support this clonotype. The chain has TRBV29-1 and TRBJ2-5, with D perhaps being TRBD1 or TRBD2 (6 bases each). This CDR3 is 15 amino acids long. Per the germline V gene, CDR1 is SQVTM and CDR2 is ANQGSEA. V was pared by 0 bases and J by 5 bases, with 16 bases between. Here the CDR3 reads CSVEDPDRLGETQYF. The CDR3 DNA sequence: TGCAGCGTTGAAGACCCGGACAGACTAGGGGAGACCCAGTACTTC.

The chain employs TRBV6-5 and TRBJ1-3; no clear D gene. This CDR3 is built from 17 residues. The V gene's germline CDR1 is MNHEY and CDR2 SVGAGI. V shed 0 bases and J shed 0 bases, with 12 bases lying between them. The CDR3 DNA reads TGTGCCAGCAGTTACTCGGGTACAGTGCCCTCTGGAAACACCATATATTTT. It translates to CASSYSGTVPSGNTIYF.

The chain uses TRBV27 and TRBJ1-6; TRBD1 aligns across 9 bases. The CDR3 contains 13 residues. Germline V lookup: CDR1 MNHEY, CDR2 SMNVEV (reference sequence). The trim removed 6 bases at V and 10 bases at J, leaving 4 bases unmatched. CDR3 DNA: TGTGCCAGCAGGGCGGGACAGGGATCACCCCTCCACTTT. Translation gives CASRAGQGSPLHF.

This clonotype was found a few times. V is TRBV28 and J is TRBJ2-3; D possibly corresponds to TRBD1 (5 bases). From germline, CDR1 is MDHEN and CDR2 SYDVKM. The CDR3 length is 14 residues. V gave up 10 bases and J gave up 0 bases, with 14 bases separating them. The CDR3 DNA follows: TGTGCCATCCAGCGACAGCTTAGCACAGATACGCAGTATTTT. Translated, it gives CAIQRQLSTDTQYF. Filled out from reference TRBV28 and TRBJ2-3, the complete variable domain reads DVKVTQSSRYLVKRTGEKVFLECVQDMDHENMFWYRQDPGLGLRLIYFSYDVKMKEKGDIPEGYSVSREKKERFSLILESASTNQTSMYLCAIQRQLSTDTQYFGPGTRLTVL.

This clonotype was seen a handful of times. The J gene is TRBJ1-2, the V gene TRBV10-3; 8 nucleotides align to TRBD1. This CDR3 has 14 amino acids. Germline lookup yields CDR1 ENHRY and CDR2 SYGVKD. J lost 7 bases, V lost 0 bases, and 4 bases had no gene match. As DNA, the CDR3 is TGTGCCATCAGTGAGTCGACAGGGGATATTGGCTACACCTTC. Protein: CAISESTGDIGYTF.

This clonotype occurred a few times. The chain joins TRBV25-1 to TRBJ2-7; TRBD1 agrees at 7 bases. Germline CDR1 and CDR2: MGHDK and SYGVNS. Trimming took 6 bases from V and 3 from J; bases not matched to a gene: 5. The CDR3 is 13 residues long. The CDR3 reads CASREGANYEQYF. The CDR3 bases are TGTGCCAGCAGAGAGGGGGCTAACTACGAGCAGTACTTC.

This chain uses TRBV5-1 with TRBJ2-3; 12 positions agree with TRBD1. The germline V gene has CDR1 SGHRS and CDR2 YFSETQ. The ends lost 3 bases at V and 9 bases at J; junction bases unmatched: 8. This CDR3 has 15 residues. The CDR3 nucleotides read TGCGCCAGCAGCTCCGGGACAGGGGGCGGTCGGACGCAGTATTTT. It translates to CASSSGTGGGRTQYF.

This clonotype has a handful of counts. V is TRBV10-3 and J is TRBJ2-4; D not certain. The germline gives CDR1 ENHRY, CDR2 SYGVKD. The CDR3 covers 16 residues. The V gene lost 2 bases and the J gene lost 5 bases, with 16 bases spanning the gap. The CDR3 protein is CAISEKNPGLQNIQYF. The CDR3 DNA reads TGTGCCATCAGTGAGAAAAATCCCGGGCTACAAAACATTCAGTACTTC.

The chain carries TRBV4-1 and TRBJ1-2; D unclear. The germline V gene has CDR1 MGHRA and CDR2 YSYEKL. V was shortened by 1 base and J by 1 base, with 10 bases between the two germline ends. This CDR3 spans 15 amino acids. The CDR3 loop is CASSQVPRINYGYTF. The CDR3 DNA follows: TGCGCCAGCAGCCAAGTTCCCCGGATTAACTATGGCTACACCTTC.

This clonotype was detected a few times. The rearrangement links TRBV28 to TRBJ2-1; no definite D call. Germline assignment: CDR1 MDHEN and CDR2 SYDVKM. V lost 3 bases, J lost 8 bases, and 8 bases lay in between. The CDR3 is made up of 12 amino acids. The CDR3 loop reads CASSLVRDEQFF. CDR3 coding DNA: TGTGCCAGCAGTTTGGTGAGAGATGAGCAGTTCTTC.

This clonotype has a handful of counts. V and J are TRBV5-1 and TRBJ1-4; 8 bases are a match to TRBD1. CDR3 length equals 14 residues. Germline V gene sequence: CDR1 SGHRS, CDR2 YFSETQ. V trimming: 1 base; J trimming: 6 bases; junction bases outside the gene matches: 2. The CDR3 DNA reads as TGCGCCAGCAGCTTGCAGGGGGCGGATGAAAAACTGTTTTTT. Its protein is CASSLQGADEKLFF.

This clonotype has at least ten counts. The chain joins TRBV7-2 to TRBJ2-1; 9 positions agree with TRBD2. Germline V gene lookup returns CDR1 SGHTA and CDR2 FQGNSA. With 7 bases clipped from V and 6 bases from J, the junction kept 10 bases outside the gene matches. This CDR3 is built from 15 residues. The CDR3 protein is CASTVAGGPPNEQFF. CDR3 nucleotides: TGTGCCAGCACCGTGGCGGGGGGGCCTCCCAATGAGCAGTTCTTC.

The table lists this clonotype with a few counts. The chain has TRBV3-1 and TRBJ1-1; D ambiguous. V was trimmed by 0 bases and J by 1 base, leaving 9 bases between them. This CDR3 has 15 amino acids. The germline V gene encodes CDR1 LGHDT and CDR2 YNNKEL (reference sequence). The CDR3, as DNA: TGTGCCAGCAGCCAAGAGTCTATGCGGAACACTGAAGCTTTCTTT. Translation: CASSQESMRNTEAFF.

This chain uses TRBV4-1 with TRBJ2-5; 11 bases match TRBD2. Germline trimming cut 4 bases from V and 5 bases from J; bases unmatched to any gene: 9. Germline values: CDR1 MGHRA, CDR2 YSYEKL. The CDR3 extends over 16 amino acids. Written as DNA, the CDR3 is TGCGCCAGCAGCCCCCACCCTAGCGGGGGGTTGGAGACCCAGTACTTC. Its protein product is CASSPHPSGGLETQYF.

This chain joins TRBV3-1 and TRBJ1-1; D unclear. Germline CDR1 reads LGHDT; CDR2 reads YNNKEL (reference sequence). This CDR3 region has 15 residues. The V gene lost 0 bases and the J gene lost 0 bases, with 8 bases spanning the gap. The CDR3 bases are TGTGCCAGCAGCCAAGATTTTAGTCTGAACACTGAAGCTTTCTTT. Its protein product is CASSQDFSLNTEAFF.

Regarding this clonotype: At one boundary the junction diverges from the germline segment, which might be a read error. CDR3 DNA sequence: TGTGCCAGCGGTTTACGGGACAGGGAAAACATTCAGTACTTC. It codes for CASGLRDRENIQYF. This chain links TRBV12-3 or TRBV12-4 with TRBJ2-4, with 9 bases identical to TRBD1. CDR3 length equals 14 residues.

The chain recombines TRBV27 with TRBJ2-7; a weak D match, TRBD1 (5 bases). Trimming cost V 3 bases and J 7 bases, with 13 bases left between them. The CDR3 spans 13 residues. In germline, CDR1 is MNHEY, CDR2 SMNVEV (reference sequence). CDR3 nucleotide sequence: TGTGCCAGCAGTTTCGACAGCGCTGGGGAGCAGTACGTC. Its translation: CASSFDSAGEQYV.

The chain carries TRBV5-1 and TRBJ1-1; D uncertain. The CDR3 covers 15 residues. V was cut by 3 bases and J by 0 bases, with 12 bases left in between. Germline V gene lookup returns CDR1 SGHRS and CDR2 YFSETQ. The CDR3 spells CASSSDTGMNTEAFF. DNA of the CDR3: TGCGCCAGCAGCTCTGACACCGGTATGAACACTGAAGCTTTCTTT.

The chain combines TRBV10-3 with TRBJ2-5, with D possibly matching TRBD2 (6 bases). V dropped 3 bases and J dropped 4 bases, with 9 bases sitting between them. Looked up from germline, CDR1 is ENHRY and CDR2 is SYGVKD. This CDR3 spans 13 amino acids. CDR3 bases: TGTGCCATCAGTGACGGGACTCTAGAGACCCAGTACTTC. It yields the protein CAISDGTLETQYF.